This T cell receptor beta chain was sequenced during a study of early T cells in non-severe SARS-CoV-2 infection. For the study at large: Unsorted whole blood bulk RNA was sequenced, with unpaired chains. Study conclusions and caveats: The study's VDJdb matching favored anti-spike CD8 responses and missed private and CD4 specificities.

The CDR3 runs 15 residues. With 3 bases removed from V and 0 bases from J, the gap between germline ends came to 11 bases. Germline V gene lookup returns CDR1 MNHEY and CDR2 SMNVEV (reference sequence). This clonotype was detected only a few times. The target antigen is unknown. Unique molecular identifier tags were affixed to discrete cDNA molecules. MiXCR, run by TCRdb on the 5' RACE reads, gives a single entry per CDR3 protein. Of about 23,000 distinct CDR3 sequences in the sample, approximately 5% were seen once. The chain has TRBV27 and TRBJ1-1, with D unclear. The specimen was whole blood. The sequence derives from an adult who was a healthcare worker with PCR-confirmed SARS-CoV-2 infection or an uninfected control (not recorded which). Written as DNA, the CDR3 is TGTGCCAGCAGTTTGAGGGTCACCATGAACACTGAAGCTTTCTTT. As protein: CASSLRVTMNTEAFF.